Following are 30 T cell receptor beta chains from one sample sequenced in a study of blood T cell repertoires in COVID-19. Measured with immunoSEQ multiplex PCR; TCRdb has only the in-frame clones, and not every one. This sample has tens of thousands of clones, with about 83% found just once. Material: peripheral blood. These receptors all stem from a woman in her sixties or seventies with acute or convalescent COVID-19.

The CDR3 loop reads CASSPYRNTEAFF. The CDR3 nucleotides read TGTGCCAGCAGCCCTTACAGGAACACTGAAGCTTTCTTT. The chain employs TRBV3-1 (or the pseudogene TRBV3-2) and TRBJ1-1, with unresolved D. The germline V gene has CDR1 LGHDT and CDR2 YNNKEL (reference sequence). V shed 4 bases and J shed 1 base, with 7 bases lying between them. This CDR3 is built from 13 residues.

The chain combines TRBV7-9 with TRBJ2-1; 11 nucleotides align to TRBD2. Per the germline V gene, CDR1 is SEHNR and CDR2 is FQNEAQ (reference sequence). The junction had 10 bases not matched to a gene; V was cut back by 2 bases and J by 4 bases. This CDR3 is built from 18 residues. In DNA form, the CDR3 reads TGTGCCAGCAGCTTACGATCTGGGGGACTAGCGGATTACAATGAGCAGTTCTTC. This gives the protein CASSLRSGGLADYNEQFF.

The chain is built from TRBV11-3 and TRBJ2-3; 11 nucleotides line up with TRBD2. This CDR3 region has 17 residues. The germline V gene encodes CDR1 SGHNT and CDR2 YENEEA. J was trimmed by 2 bases and V by 5 bases; bases with no gene match: 9. In nucleotides, the CDR3 is TGTGCCAGCAGCCCCCCTCTAGCGGGAGGAGTCACAGATACGCAGTATTTT. Its translation: CASSPPLAGGVTDTQYF.

The V gene is TRBV19, the J gene TRBJ1-1; D might be TRBD1 (5 bases). The CDR3 is 14 residues long. From germline, CDR1 is LNHDA and CDR2 SQIVND (reference sequence). With 8 bases removed from V and 2 bases from J, the gap between germline ends came to 15 bases. CDR3 sequence reads: CASSTPGQNTEAFF. CDR3 in DNA: TGTGCCAGTTCTACTCCAGGACAAAACACTGAAGCTTTCTTT.

This chain uses TRBV14 with TRBJ2-6, with D possibly TRBD2 on 5 matching bases. V was shortened by 0 bases and J by 2 bases, with 8 bases between the two germline ends. The CDR3 totals 16 residues. Germline assignment: CDR1 SGHDN and CDR2 FVKESK. This CDR3 is CASSQDRGTGANVLTF. CDR3 in DNA: TGTGCCAGCAGCCAAGACCGGGGAACTGGGGCCAACGTCCTGACTTTC.

This rearrangement joins TRBV7-6 to TRBJ2-1; 8 nucleotides agree with TRBD2. CDR1 and CDR2 (germline): SGHVS, FNYEAQ. The junction had 15 bases not matched to a gene; V was cut back by 1 base and J by 10 bases. The CDR3 has 17 amino acids. CDR3 protein: CASSLVLRGAFSGEQFF. CDR3 nucleotides: TGTGCCAGCAGCTTAGTTTTGCGGGGGGCCTTTTCGGGCGAGCAGTTCTTC.

The J gene is TRBJ2-2, the V gene TRBV5-1; 7 nucleotides line up with TRBD1. The CDR3 has 18 amino acids. Germline V lookup: CDR1 SGHRS, CDR2 YFSETQ. V shed 5 bases and J 0 bases; nucleotides not matched to a gene: 13. CDR3 loop: CASRRTGFNTANTGELFF. In nucleotides, the CDR3 is TGCGCCAGCAGAAGGACAGGATTTAACACCGCGAACACCGGGGAGCTGTTTTTT.

This chain connects TRBV7-9 to TRBJ1-4; 12 positions match TRBD1. This CDR3 contains 17 residues. Germline CDR1 SEHNR, CDR2 FQNEAQ (reference sequence). J was trimmed by 6 bases and V by 5 bases; bases with no gene match: 10. Here the CDR3 reads CASSLRDRGLFHEKLFF. Written as DNA, the CDR3 is TGTGCCAGCAGCCTCCGGGACAGGGGGCTTTTTCATGAAAAACTGTTTTTT.

The rearrangement uses TRBV5-1 and TRBJ2-3; 8 nucleotides align to TRBD2. V lost 4 bases to trimming and J lost 3 bases; unmatched junction nucleotides: 7. Germline V gives CDR1 SGHRS, CDR2 YFSETQ. The CDR3 is made up of 15 amino acids. The CDR3 here is CASSSGTRDTDTQYF. In DNA, the CDR3 is TGCGCCAGCAGCAGCGGGACTAGGGATACAGATACGCAGTATTTT.

J is TRBJ1-2 and V is TRBV6-5; D possibly corresponds to TRBD1 (5 bases). The CDR3 consists of 12 residues. V was clipped by 5 bases and J by 4 bases, with 8 bases between them. From germline, CDR1 is MNHEY and CDR2 SVGAGI. In DNA, the CDR3 is TGTGCCAGCAGTCCAGGGTTCTATGGCTACACCTTC. Translating gives CASSPGFYGYTF.

The chain links TRBV5-5 to TRBJ1-6, with D perhaps matching TRBD1 (6 bases). Germline V gene lookup returns CDR1 SGHKS and CDR2 YYEKEE (reference sequence). The V gene lost 4 bases and the J gene lost 9 bases, with 11 bases spanning the gap. This CDR3 spans 13 amino acids. The CDR3, as DNA: TGTGCCAGCAGCGACAACAGGGTTTCACCCCTCCACTTT. Translating gives CASSDNRVSPLHF.

This chain links TRBV6-2 or TRBV6-3 with TRBJ2-1, with D maybe TRBD2 (6 bases). Germline V gene data show CDR1 as MNHEY and CDR2 as SVGEGT. This CDR3 is 17 amino acids long. Trimming shortened V by 6 bases and J by 2 bases, and 20 bases separated the two germline ends. This CDR3 is CASSSPPGGTPYNEQFF. The CDR3 DNA reads TGTGCCAGCAGCTCTCCCCCCGGCGGGACCCCCTACAATGAGCAGTTCTTC.

V usage is TRBV11-2 and J usage is TRBJ1-4; D uncertain. The V and J ends lost 8 bases and 3 bases respectively, with 16 bases between them. From germline, CDR1 is SGHAT and CDR2 FQNNGV. The CDR3 has 15 amino acids. The DNA for the CDR3 is TGTGCCAGCGGCCGAGGGCAGGCTCCTAATGAAAAACTGTTTTTT. Translation: CASGRGQAPNEKLFF.

The chain couples TRBV3-1 (or the pseudogene TRBV3-2) to TRBJ1-1; D remains unclear. Germline V lookup: CDR1 LGHDT, CDR2 YNNKEL (reference sequence). Trimming pared 2 bases from V and 6 bases from J, leaving 10 bases between. The length of the CDR3 is 13 residues. CDR3 residues: CASSQKELAEAFF. As DNA, the CDR3 is TGTGCCAGCAGCCAAAAGGAGTTGGCTGAAGCTTTCTTT.

The chain is built from TRBV6-2 or TRBV6-3 and TRBJ1-5, with D uncertain. The germline V and J ends were trimmed by 5 bases and 2 bases, with 16 bases remaining between them. Germline CDR1 reads MNHEY; CDR2 reads SVGEGT. CDR3 length: 16 amino acids. This CDR3 is CASSGRSEAGNQPQHF. CDR3 bases: TGTGCCAGCAGTGGAAGATCAGAGGCCGGCAATCAGCCCCAGCATTTT.

The chain is built from TRBV5-6 and TRBJ2-5; TRBD2 matches 9 bases. The CDR3 spans 17 residues. J gave up 0 bases and V 3 bases, and 9 bases lay outside the gene matches. Germline lookup yields CDR1 SGHDT and CDR2 YYEEEE. The CDR3 sequence is CASSSGLAYLYQETQYF. The CDR3 bases are TGTGCCAGCAGCTCTGGACTAGCGTACCTGTACCAAGAGACCCAGTACTTC.

This clone was seen only once. The gene calls are TRBV25-1 and TRBJ2-1; 9 bases match TRBD2. Trimming at V came to 3 bases and at J to 4 bases, leaving 7 bases not matched to a gene. The length of the CDR3 is 16 residues. In germline, CDR1 is MGHDK, CDR2 SYGVNS. The DNA of the CDR3 is TGTGCCAGCAGTGACCTAGCGGGGAGAATATACAATGAGCAGTTCTTC. Protein product: CASSDLAGRIYNEQFF.

The chain is built from TRBV11-2 and TRBJ2-1, with TRBD2 matching over 7 bases. Germline CDR1 reads SGHAT; CDR2 reads FQNNGV. This CDR3 spans 16 amino acids. The junction had 13 bases not matched to a gene; V was cut back by 5 bases and J by 6 bases. The CDR3 sequence: CASSLQAGVVLNEQFF. CDR3 nucleotide sequence: TGTGCCAGCAGCCTCCAGGCGGGAGTGGTCCTCAATGAGCAGTTCTTC.

This chain connects TRBV24-1 to TRBJ2-5; possible D gene TRBD1, 6 bases. Germline assignment: CDR1 KGHDR and CDR2 SFDVKD. The length of the CDR3 is 15 residues. Trimming shortened V by 3 bases and J by 6 bases, and 16 bases separated the two germline ends. CDR3 in amino acids: CATSDASGVVKTQYF. CDR3 nucleotide sequence: TGTGCCACCAGTGATGCATCAGGGGTGGTAAAGACCCAGTACTTC.

This clone was detected a few times. This chain connects TRBV6-2 or TRBV6-3 to TRBJ2-1, with TRBD2 identical over 12 bases. This CDR3 has 19 amino acids. In germline, CDR1 is MNHEY, CDR2 SVGEGT. V shed 1 base, J shed 7 bases, and the junction held 14 bases outside the gene matches. The CDR3 spells CASSYWFPGTSGLKNEQFF. In nucleotides, the CDR3 is TGTGCCAGCAGTTACTGGTTTCCCGGGACTAGCGGGCTCAAGAATGAGCAGTTCTTC.

This rearrangement joins TRBV11-3 to TRBJ2-6; 11 bases align to TRBD2. J lost 3 bases, V lost 3 bases, and 4 bases had no gene match. The CDR3 sequence is 17 residues long. Germline assignment: CDR1 SGHNT and CDR2 YENEEA. The CDR3: CASSFRLAGGGANVLTF. For the CDR3, the DNA is TGTGCCAGCAGCTTTCGGCTAGCGGGAGGTGGGGCCAACGTCCTGACTTTC.

This clone was observed once. The V and J genes are TRBV4-1 and TRBJ1-2, with a possible D match to TRBD1 (5 bases). Germline V gene lookup returns CDR1 MGHRA and CDR2 YSYEKL. V was pared by 1 base and J by 2 bases, with 8 bases between. The CDR3 is 14 amino acids. CDR3 loop: CASSQGDSNYGYTF. CDR3 DNA sequence: TGCGCCAGCAGCCAAGGTGACAGCAACTATGGCTACACCTTC.

In its sample, this clone was seen once. The chain has TRBV19 and TRBJ1-2, with D hard to call. The V and J ends lost 3 bases and 1 base respectively, with 6 bases between them. Per the germline V gene, CDR1 is LNHDA and CDR2 is SQIVND (reference sequence). The CDR3 covers 13 residues. CDR3 loop: CASSIAVNYGYTF. Written as DNA, the CDR3 is TGTGCCAGTAGTATCGCGGTTAACTATGGCTACACCTTC. Supplemented by reference TRBV19 and TRBJ1-2, the full variable domain reads DGGITQSPKYLFRKEGQNVTLSCEQNLNHDAMYWYRQDPGQGLRLIYYSQIVNDFQKGDIAEGYSVSREKKESFPLTVTSAQKNPTAFYLCASSIAVNYGYTFGSGTRLTVV.

The chain combines TRBV5-1 with TRBJ2-5; 10 nucleotides align to TRBD1. The germline V gene encodes CDR1 SGHRS and CDR2 YFSETQ. V shed 4 bases and J 5 bases; nucleotides not matched to a gene: 8. The CDR3 is 15 amino acids. The DNA of the CDR3 is TGCGCCAGCAGCCCCGGGACAGGGGAAGGGGAGACCCAGTACTTC. Amino acid sequence: CASSPGTGEGETQYF.

V gene TRBV11-3 combines with J gene TRBJ2-1, with D possibly matching TRBD2 (7 bases). Trimming shortened V by 1 base and J by 5 bases, and 12 bases separated the two germline ends. Germline V CDR1 and CDR2: SGHNT, YENEEA. This CDR3 region has 15 residues. CDR3 nucleotide sequence: TGTGCCAGCAGCTTAGGGGGCGGGGGCCACAATGAGCAGTTCTTC. Encoded protein: CASSLGGGGHNEQFF. The variable domain in full, with the rest retrieved from reference TRBV11-3 and TRBJ2-1, is EAGVVQSPRYKIIEKKQPVAFWCNPISGHNTLYWYLQNLGQGPELLIRYENEEAVDDSQLPKDRFSAERLKGVDSTLKIQPAELGDSAVYLCASSLGGGGHNEQFFGPGTRLTVL.

The rearrangement links TRBV5-1 to TRBJ2-2; 7 bases map to TRBD1. Germline V gives CDR1 SGHRS, CDR2 YFSETQ. J was trimmed by 0 bases and V by 5 bases; bases with no gene match: 4. This CDR3 comprises 15 residues. CDR3 bases: TGCGCCAGCAGTGACAGGGCAGCGAACACCGGGGAGCTGTTTTTT. Translated, it gives CASSDRAANTGELFF.

This clone was recorded a few times. The genes are TRBV28 and TRBJ1-5; 10 bases are a match to TRBD1. Per germline, CDR1 MDHEN and CDR2 SYDVKM. This CDR3 region has 15 residues. The J segment lost 7 bases and the V segment lost 7 bases, leaving 10 bases of the junction unmatched. In DNA, the CDR3 is TGTGCCAGCACCAAGGGAGACAGGGGGCACCAGCCCCAGCATTTT. Translated, it gives CASTKGDRGHQPQHF.

This chain links TRBV7-2 with TRBJ2-1; tentatively, D is TRBD2 (6 bases). Trimming left V 4 bases short and J 7 bases short, with 29 bases between. Germline V gene data show CDR1 as SGHTA and CDR2 as FQGNSA. CDR3 length: 19 residues. The CDR3, as DNA: TGTGCCAGCAGCTCGAAAGACCCTCGGGACTTCCGAAACAAAAATGAGCAGTTCTTC. Its protein product is CASSSKDPRDFRNKNEQFF.

The CDR3 region is CASSLGSPETYGYTF. DNA for the CDR3: TGCGCCAGCAGCTTGGGTAGCCCAGAGACCTATGGCTACACCTTC. The rearrangement uses TRBV5-1 and TRBJ1-2, with D uncertain. V lost 0 bases, J lost 4 bases, and 13 bases lay in between. Germline V gene lookup returns CDR1 SGHRS and CDR2 YFSETQ. The CDR3 is made up of 15 amino acids. The whole variable domain, remainder taken from reference TRBV5-1 and TRBJ1-2, is KAGVTQTPRYLIKTRGQQVTLSCSPISGHRSVSWYQQTPGQGLQFLFEYFSETQRNKGNFPGRFSGRQFSNSRSEMNVSTLELGDSALYLCASSLGSPETYGYTFGSGTRLTVV.

The chain couples TRBV10-3 to TRBJ1-4; the D is unclear. The CDR3 sequence is 15 residues long. V lost 0 bases, J lost 4 bases, and 9 bases lay in between. Germline lookup yields CDR1 ENHRY and CDR2 SYGVKD. The chain's CDR3 is CAISESNSNNEKLFF. The DNA of the CDR3 is TGTGCCATCAGTGAGTCGAACAGCAATAATGAAAAACTGTTTTTT.